These T cell receptor beta chains were read from a single sample in a study of identical twins. TCRdb independently ran MiXCR on the 5' RACE reads; one entry per CDR3 protein. In the table there are approximately 670,000 distinct CDR3 sequences, around 6% of which are singletons. Sequences were obtained from naive T cells sorted from blood. These receptors were taken from a man between 18 and 35 years old in good health. The CDR3 runs from the conserved cysteine through the conserved F or W. A D gene is named only where the DNA matches it firmly. Part of the rows lack a size; the others show once, few, many or a class for expanded clones.

.	TRBV2	.	TRBJ2-3	CASSVTGVQYF	TGTGCCAGCAGCGTAACCGGGGTGCAGTATTTT
many	TRBV12-3/TRBV12-4	TRBD2	TRBJ2-3	CASSFVGLAGGNNPDTQYF	TGTGCCAGCAGTTTTGTCGGGCTAGCGGGAGGAAATAATCCAGATACGCAGTATTTT
many	TRBV5-1	.	TRBJ2-1	CASSLTGSTGNEQFF	TGCGCCAGCAGCTTAACGGGATCGACAGGCAATGAGCAGTTCTTC
many	TRBV9	.	TRBJ2-3	CASSVVASTDTQYF	TGTGCCAGCAGCGTAGTGGCTAGCACAGATACGCAGTATTTT
many	TRBV29-1	TRBD2	TRBJ2-3	CSVASPYLAGGSYF	TGCAGCGTTGCTTCCCCATACCTAGCGGGTGGTTCCTATTTT
many	TRBV29-1	.	TRBJ1-2	CSVPYRGNYGYTF	TGCAGCGTTCCTTACCGGGGGAACTATGGCTACACCTTC
many	TRBV15	.	TRBJ1-2	CATSGRGISGYTF	TGTGCCACCAGCGGGCGGGGGATCTCTGGCTACACCTTC
few	TRBV29-1	TRBD1	TRBJ2-3	CSAKRTGASTDTQYF	TGCAGCGCTAAGAGGACAGGGGCTAGCACAGATACGCAGTATTTT
.	TRBV28	.	TRBJ2-3	CASSSRRLVYSTDTQYF	TGTGCCAGCAGTTCACGGAGACTAGTTTATAGCACAGATACGCAGTATTTT
many	TRBV20-1	TRBD2	TRBJ2-3	CSVVDGTSGLTQYF	TGCAGTGTTGTAGACGGGACTAGCGGACTTACGCAGTATTTT
many	TRBV6-6	.	TRBJ2-5	CASSYSGGGTQYF	TGTGCCAGCAGTTACTCGGGTGGAGGGACCCAGTACTTC
many	TRBV5-1	.	TRBJ1-5	CASSLDPRSNQPQHF	TGCGCCAGCAGCTTGGACCCCCGGAGCAATCAGCCCCAGCATTTT
many	TRBV27	.	TRBJ2-4	CASSPTGAKNIQYF	TGTGCCAGCAGTCCTACAGGGGCCAAAAACATTCAGTACTTC
many	TRBV12-3/TRBV12-4	.	TRBJ2-4	CASSSIPDPANIQYF	TGTGCCAGCAGTTCGATTCCGGATCCGGCGAACATTCAGTACTTC
.	TRBV12-3/TRBV12-4	.	TRBJ2-3	CASRLGGTDTQYF	TGTGCCAGCAGGTTGGGAGGCACAGATACGCAGTATTTT
many	TRBV20-1	.	TRBJ1-1	CSASLAQALTKAFF	TGCAGTGCTAGTCTCGCACAGGCCCTAACTAAAGCTTTCTTT
few	TRBV6-2/TRBV6-3	TRBD1	TRBJ1-2	CASSETGLPGYTF	TGTGCCAGCAGCGAGACAGGGTTGCCTGGCTACACCTTC
few	TRBV20-1	.	TRBJ1-4	CSARASGPTNEKLFF	TGCAGTGCTAGGGCCAGCGGACCAACTAATGAAAAACTGTTTTTT
few	TRBV7-9	.	TRBJ1-3	CASSTYHTDSGNTIYF	TGTGCCAGCAGCACCTACCACACCGATTCTGGAAACACCATATATTTT
many	TRBV5-1	TRBD2	TRBJ2-1	CASSFLLAGGPNEQFF	TGCGCCAGCAGCTTCTTACTAGCGGGAGGGCCTAATGAGCAGTTCTTC
few	TRBV7-6	.	TRBJ2-5	CASSQEGGRGETQYF	TGTGCCAGCAGCCAAGAGGGGGGGCGCGGGGAGACCCAGTACTTC
many	TRBV5-5	.	TRBJ1-2	CASSFTRGDYGYTF	TGTGCCAGCAGCTTCACTAGGGGCGACTATGGCTACACCTTC
many	TRBV5-1	.	TRBJ1-5	CASSLGAANQPQHF	TGCGCCAGCAGCTTGGGGGCAGCTAATCAGCCCCAGCATTTT
many	TRBV20-1	TRBD2	TRBJ2-3	CSAYRGTRGTDTQYF	TGCAGTGCTTACCGCGGGACTAGGGGCACAGATACGCAGTATTTT
.	TRBV12-3/TRBV12-4	.	TRBJ2-1	CASSPGTVHNEQFF	TGTGCCAGCAGTCCGGGAACAGTCCACAATGAGCAGTTCTTC
.	TRBV18	TRBD2	TRBJ2-3	CASSPQAGGLTDTQYF	TGTGCCAGCTCACCTCAAGCGGGAGGGCTTACAGATACGCAGTATTTT
many	TRBV20-1	.	TRBJ1-1	CSALGLRNTEAFF	TGCAGTGCCTTAGGGCTTAGAAACACTGAAGCTTTCTTT
few	TRBV13	TRBD2	TRBJ2-1	CASSLGGSGRVSYNEQFF	TGTGCCAGCAGCTTAGGGGGTAGCGGGAGGGTCTCCTACAATGAGCAGTTCTTC
.	TRBV9	.	TRBJ2-1	CASTRGTYNEQFF	TGTGCCAGTACGAGGGGGACCTACAATGAGCAGTTCTTC
many	TRBV11-2	.	TRBJ2-1	CASSFGDSEYNEQFF	TGTGCCAGCAGCTTCGGGGACTCCGAGTACAATGAGCAGTTCTTC
.	TRBV5-1	.	TRBJ1-2	CASSLRSGDYGYTF	TGCGCCAGCAGCTTGCGGTCAGGGGACTATGGCTACACCTTC
.	TRBV11-2	.	TRBJ2-5	CASSPPVGEETQYF	TGTGCCAGCAGCCCCCCGGTCGGGGAAGAGACCCAGTACTTC
many	TRBV6-2/TRBV6-3	TRBD2	TRBJ2-1	CASSYALAGVIHEQFF	TGTGCCAGCAGTTACGCGCTAGCGGGAGTGATCCATGAGCAGTTCTTC
.	TRBV3-1	.	TRBJ2-3	CASSQDVASPQYF	TGTGCCAGCAGCCAAGATGTTGCGTCGCCGCAGTATTTT
few	TRBV4-1	.	TRBJ1-5	CASSQVEARDNQPQHF	TGCGCCAGCAGCCAAGTGGAGGCGAGGGACAATCAGCCCCAGCATTTT
many	TRBV5-1	.	TRBJ2-3	CASSLEDTTDTQYF	TGCGCCAGCAGCTTAGAGGACACCACAGATACGCAGTATTTT
many	TRBV12-3/TRBV12-4	TRBD2	TRBJ2-4	CASSWGLAAGNIQYF	TGTGCCAGCAGTTGGGGACTAGCGGCGGGGAACATTCAGTACTTC
few	TRBV5-1	TRBD1	TRBJ1-2	CASSLARGHNYGYTF	TGCGCCAGCAGCTTGGCTAGGGGGCACAACTATGGCTACACCTTC
.	TRBV11-3	.	TRBJ1-1	CASSLSGSLEAFF	TGTGCCAGCAGCTTATCAGGAAGCCTCGAAGCTTTCTTT
.	TRBV20-1	TRBD2	TRBJ2-2	CSASRGRAGGELFF	TGCAGTGCTAGTCGTGGGAGGGCCGGAGGGGAGCTGTTTTTT
.	TRBV29-1	.	TRBJ2-1	CSDRTGSYNEQFF	TGCAGCGACCGGACCGGCTCCTACAATGAGCAGTTCTTC
.	TRBV11-2	TRBD2	TRBJ2-7	CASRTSRDSSYEQYF	TGTGCCAGCAGGACTAGCCGGGACTCATCCTACGAGCAGTACTTC
many	TRBV12-3/TRBV12-4	TRBD1	TRBJ2-7	CASSPGTGVYEQYF	TGTGCCAGCAGTCCCGGGACAGGGGTGTACGAGCAGTACTTC
many	TRBV28	.	TRBJ1-5	CASSQTSGLQPQHF	TGTGCCAGCAGTCAAACCAGTGGGCTACAGCCCCAGCATTTT
few	TRBV6-1	.	TRBJ1-6	CASSLQTGSTSPLHF	TGTGCCAGCAGCCTTCAGACAGGTTCGACTTCACCCCTCCACTTT
few	TRBV27	TRBD1	TRBJ1-5	CASSLLSDRGDQPQHF	TGTGCCAGCAGTTTATTAAGCGACAGGGGAGATCAGCCCCAGCATTTT
many	TRBV6-1	.	TRBJ2-1	CASTDSGVPSYNEQFF	TGTGCCAGCACCGACTCGGGGGTCCCTTCCTACAATGAGCAGTTCTTC
many	TRBV27	TRBD2	TRBJ2-1	CASSLYAGGLTNYNEQFF	TGTGCCAGCAGTTTGTACGCGGGGGGTCTTACTAACTACAATGAGCAGTTCTTC
many	TRBV11-2	.	TRBJ2-1	CASGLAAYNEQFF	TGTGCCAGCGGGCTCGCGGCCTACAATGAGCAGTTCTTC
.	TRBV10-3	TRBD2	TRBJ2-3	CATQGAGGTDTQYF	TGTGCCACCCAAGGGGCGGGAGGCACAGATACGCAGTATTTT
.	TRBV24-1	.	TRBJ2-5	CATSDNKVQETQYF	TGTGCCACCAGTGATAACAAAGTTCAAGAGACCCAGTACTTC
few	TRBV18	.	TRBJ2-4	CASSPKGAKNIQYF	TGTGCCAGCTCACCCAAGGGGGCCAAAAACATTCAGTACTTC
many	TRBV11-2	TRBD1	TRBJ2-3	CASSYRDRAWDTQYF	TGTGCCAGCAGCTACCGGGACAGGGCTTGGGATACGCAGTATTTT
.	TRBV27	.	TRBJ2-4	CASSPQGVSKIQYF	TGTGCCAGCAGTCCCCAAGGGGTCTCAAAAATTCAGTACTTC
many	TRBV10-3	TRBD1	TRBJ2-5	CAISLTGAKETQYF	TGTGCCATCAGCCTGACAGGGGCAAAAGAGACCCAGTACTTC